This T cell receptor (beta chain) was recorded in a study of technical replicates of blood from a handful of donors. Germline V gives CDR1 SNHLY, CDR2 FYNNEI. The V segment lost 3 bases and the J segment 7 bases; nucleotides outside the gene matches: 8. The CDR3 has 16 amino acids. Repertoires were generated with immunoSEQ multiplex PCR, while TCRdb's copy carries only in-frame clones and drops some. The sample yields 60,000 to 95,000 clones, 91% seen once. The V and J genes are TRBV2 and TRBJ1-4; 10 bases match TRBD1. This sequence originates from a human donor in good health. Some clones in this sample may be carry-over from other donors' samples. What was sequenced was T cells isolated from PBMCs. The chain's CDR3 is CASSDHRDRGSEKLFF. CDR3 DNA sequence: TGTGCCAGCAGTGATCACCGGGACAGGGGAAGTGAAAAACTGTTTTTT.